Each of the 20 T cell receptor beta chains below was sequenced from the same sample in a study of Graves' ophthalmopathy and Graves' hyperthyroidism. RNA transcripts yielded amplified TCR beta CDR3 regions. HTBI primers were used in a first-round RT-PCR, which preceded a second-round multiplex PCR. Using its own MiXCR run on the multiplex PCR reads, TCRdb lists one record per CDR3 protein. The table lists 350,000 to 400,000 distinct CDR3 sequences, roughly 14% of them singletons. Sequencing used peripheral blood. These receptors were collected from a woman younger than 30 with stable Graves' hyperthyroidism.

This clonotype occurred a few times. The V gene is TRBV9, the J gene TRBJ1-1, with 7 bases identical to TRBD1. The CDR3 sequence is 16 residues long. CDR1 and CDR2 from the germline V gene are SGDLS and YYNGEE. J was trimmed by 1 base and V by 0 bases; bases with no gene match: 6. CDR3 amino acids: CASSVDPGGRNTEAFF. The DNA of the CDR3 is TGTGCCAGCAGCGTAGATCCAGGGGGAAGGAACACTGAAGCTTTCTTT.

In this sample, this clonotype turned up many times. The CDR3 bases are TGTGCTAGTGGTTTTTCCCCAGGAGTAAACACTGAAGCTTTCTTT. Protein product: CASGFSPGVNTEAFF. This chain uses TRBV12-5 with TRBJ1-1; no clear D gene. Germline V gene lookup returns CDR1 LGHNT and CDR2 FRNRAP. The V end lost 3 bases, the J end lost 2 bases, and 13 bases lay between the germline ends. The CDR3 is 15 residues long.

This clonotype appeared a few times. The V call is TRBV27, the J call TRBJ1-1; 8 bases agree with TRBD1. The germline V gene has CDR1 MNHEY and CDR2 SMNVEV (reference sequence). This CDR3 is 14 amino acids long. Unmatched junction bases numbered 9, after V lost 5 bases and J lost 7 bases. The CDR3 DNA reads TGTGCCAGCAGTCCGGCGGACAGGGTTATTGAAGCTTTCTTT. Protein product: CASSPADRVIEAFF.

This clonotype was seen ten or more times. The genes are TRBV6-1 and TRBJ2-5; unclear D gene. V lost 6 bases to trimming and J lost 3 bases, with 8 bases between them. The CDR3 totals 12 residues. The germline V gene has CDR1 MNHNS and CDR2 SASEGT. The CDR3 nucleotides read TGTGCCAGCAGCCCCAATGAAGAGACCCAGTACTTC. Amino acids: CASSPNEETQYF.

This clonotype was seen many times. The chain is built from TRBV20-1 and TRBJ2-5; D perhaps matches TRBD2 (5 bases). Trimming removed 2 bases from V and 4 bases from J, with 11 bases in between. Germline CDR1 is DFQATT and CDR2 is SNEGSKA (reference sequence). The length of the CDR3 is 13 residues. CDR3 in amino acids: CSARRPGVETQYF. The CDR3 DNA follows: TGCAGTGCTAGAAGGCCCGGGGTAGAGACCCAGTACTTC.

This clonotype has a handful of counts. The chain has TRBV11-1 and TRBJ1-5, with D perhaps TRBD1 (6 bases). Germline V gives CDR1 SGHAT, CDR2 FQDESV (reference sequence). CDR3 length: 16 amino acids. Trimming stripped 3 bases from V and 1 base from J, with 13 bases between. The CDR3: CASSFGDKGSNQPQHF. DNA for the CDR3: TGTGCCAGCAGCTTTGGGGACAAGGGGAGCAATCAGCCCCAGCATTTT.

This clonotype was seen only once. Lacking the conserved final phenylalanine or tryptophan, this CDR3 likely reflects a read error. The chain links TRBV6-1 to TRBJ1-1, with 8 bases aligning to TRBD1. Per germline, CDR1 MNHNS and CDR2 SASEGT. Trimming took 1 base from V and 1 from J; bases not matched to a gene: 2. This CDR3 is 15 amino acids long. CDR3 in amino acids: CASSEGTGWNTEAFL. In nucleotides, the CDR3 is TGTGCCAGCAGTGAAGGGACAGGGTGGAACACTGAAGCTTTCCTT.

The sample holds a few counts of this clonotype. The chain has TRBV12-5 and TRBJ2-7, with D tentatively TRBD2 (5 bases). The CDR3 consists of 13 residues. Germline CDR1 is LGHNT and CDR2 is FRNRAP. Between the trimmed V and J ends, which lost 3 bases and 0 bases, there was a span of 6 bases. CDR3 bases: TGTGCTAGTGGTTTCGGGGACTCCTACGAGCAGTACTTC. This codes for CASGFGDSYEQYF. Full variable domain (remainder filled in from reference TRBV12-5 and TRBJ2-7): DARVTQTPRHKVTEMGQEVTMRCQPILGHNTVFWYRQTMMQGLELLAYFRNRAPLDDSGMPKDRFSAEMPDATLATLKIQPSEPRDSAVYFCASGFGDSYEQYFGPGTRLTVT.

On this clonotype: The final CDR3 position lacks the conserved phenylalanine or tryptophan, pointing to a likely read error. This chain uses TRBV7-9 with TRBJ1-2, with D uncertain. The germline V gene encodes CDR1 SEHNR and CDR2 FQNEAQ (reference sequence). With 1 base removed from V and 2 bases from J, the gap between germline ends came to 11 bases. The CDR3 consists of 15 residues. The CDR3 here is CASSLVTVLNYGYTS. The CDR3 DNA is TGTGCCAGCAGCTTAGTGACGGTCCTCAACTATGGCTACACCTCC.

This clonotype was counted between two and nine times. This chain links TRBV4-1 with TRBJ1-6; perhaps TRBD1 as D (6 bases). Trimming stripped 9 bases from V and 10 bases from J, with 16 bases between. This CDR3 is 13 amino acids long. Germline V gene lookup returns CDR1 MGHRA and CDR2 YSYEKL. Written as DNA, the CDR3 is TGCGCCAGTAGTACAGGGTTCAGGTCACCCCTCCACTTT. Encoded protein: CASSTGFRSPLHF.

The table lists this clonotype with a few counts. V gene TRBV2 combines with J gene TRBJ2-4; TRBD2 agrees at 9 bases. Germline V lookup: CDR1 SNHLY, CDR2 FYNNEI. CDR3 length: 16 amino acids. After removal of 6 bases from V and 7 bases from J, the junction contained 13 bases not matched to a gene. The CDR3 sequence: CASRDGLVAGANIQYF. The DNA of the CDR3 is TGTGCCAGCAGAGACGGTCTTGTAGCGGGGGCTAACATTCAGTACTTC. Full variable domain (outside the CDR3, taken from reference TRBV2 and TRBJ2-4): EPEVTQTPSHQVTQMGQEVILRCVPISNHLYFYWYRQILGQKVEFLVSFYNNEISEKSEIFDDQFSVERPDGSNFTLKIRSTKLEDSAMYFCASRDGLVAGANIQYFGAGTRLSVL.

There are many counts of this clonotype. The V call is TRBV12-3 or TRBV12-4, the J call TRBJ2-5, with no clear D. V was clipped by 3 bases and J by 7 bases, with 12 bases between them. The CDR3 runs to 13 residues. The CDR3 nucleotides read TGTGCCAGCAGTTTGGGCCTCAAGGGGACCCAGTACTTC. It yields the protein CASSLGLKGTQYF.

The J gene is TRBJ2-7, the V gene TRBV6-2 or TRBV6-3; no firm D call. The CDR3 totals 14 residues. Germline CDR1 and CDR2: MNHEY and SVGEGT. Trimming left V 1 base short and J 3 bases short, with 10 bases between. The CDR3 DNA reads TGTGCCAGCAGTTACTATCCAGCAGGCTACGAGCAGTACTTC. Its translation is CASSYYPAGYEQYF.

This clonotype came up a few times. The chain combines TRBV11-2 with TRBJ1-1; D possibly corresponds to TRBD1 (5 bases). This CDR3 is built from 12 residues. Per germline, CDR1 SGHAT and CDR2 FQNNGV. The germline V and J ends were trimmed by 3 bases and 7 bases, with 9 bases remaining between them. The CDR3 is CASSFQGGEAFF. CDR3 DNA: TGTGCCAGCAGCTTCCAGGGAGGTGAAGCTTTCTTT.

The chain has TRBV12-3 or TRBV12-4 and TRBJ1-1; D gene unclear. There are 13 residues in the CDR3. V was cut by 5 bases and J by 6 bases, with 13 bases left in between. The CDR3 DNA reads as TGTGCCAGCAGTCTTCTTTACGGGGCTGAAGCTTTCTTT. Protein product: CASSLLYGAEAFF.

This clonotype was recorded many times. This chain joins TRBV7-3 and TRBJ2-7, with D unresolved. The CDR3 contains 16 residues. The germline V gene has CDR1 SGHTA and CDR2 FQGTGA. The ends were cut back, 4 bases at V and 0 bases at J, with 16 bases in the middle. CDR3 residues: CASSSWTLRSSYEQYF. As DNA, the CDR3 is TGTGCCAGCAGCTCCTGGACCCTGAGGAGCTCCTACGAGCAGTACTTC.

Details on this clonotype: A clone one base away is much larger, so this may be a read error. V and J are TRBV29-1 and TRBJ1-1; D is uncertain. The CDR3 has 11 residues. Germline V lookup: CDR1 SQVTM, CDR2 ANQGSEA. With 1 base removed from V and 6 bases from J, the gap between germline ends came to 6 bases. In DNA, the CDR3 is TGCAGCGTTGAAGTGGAATCTGAAGCTTTCTTT. Translating it yields CSVEVESEAFF.

This chain uses TRBV20-1 with TRBJ2-7, with D possibly matching TRBD2 (5 bases). Germline V lookup: CDR1 DFQATT, CDR2 SNEGSKA (reference sequence). The CDR3 extends over 12 amino acids. V lost 6 bases to trimming and J lost 2 bases, with 11 bases between them. Written as DNA, the CDR3 is TGCAGTGCAAGCGGCGGCACCTACGAGCAGTACTTC. It translates to CSASGGTYEQYF.

This clonotype was picked up many times. This rearrangement joins TRBV27 to TRBJ1-1; tentatively, D is TRBD1 (5 bases). V gave up 2 bases and J gave up 1 base, with 11 bases separating them. Germline CDR1 and CDR2: MNHEY and SMNVEV (reference sequence). This CDR3 region has 15 residues. In nucleotides, the CDR3 is TGTGCCAGCAGTTTACAATGGGGGACGAACACTGAAGCTTTCTTT. As protein: CASSLQWGTNTEAFF.

J is TRBJ1-5 and V is TRBV6-4; D uncertain. The CDR3 runs 16 residues. From germline, CDR1 is MRHNA and CDR2 SNTAGT. Trimming removed 6 bases at V and 0 bases at J, with 15 bases between. The CDR3 DNA sequence: TGTGCCAGCAGGCGAGGGATCTGGGGTAGCAATCAGCCCCAGCATTTT. It encodes CASRRGIWGSNQPQHF.